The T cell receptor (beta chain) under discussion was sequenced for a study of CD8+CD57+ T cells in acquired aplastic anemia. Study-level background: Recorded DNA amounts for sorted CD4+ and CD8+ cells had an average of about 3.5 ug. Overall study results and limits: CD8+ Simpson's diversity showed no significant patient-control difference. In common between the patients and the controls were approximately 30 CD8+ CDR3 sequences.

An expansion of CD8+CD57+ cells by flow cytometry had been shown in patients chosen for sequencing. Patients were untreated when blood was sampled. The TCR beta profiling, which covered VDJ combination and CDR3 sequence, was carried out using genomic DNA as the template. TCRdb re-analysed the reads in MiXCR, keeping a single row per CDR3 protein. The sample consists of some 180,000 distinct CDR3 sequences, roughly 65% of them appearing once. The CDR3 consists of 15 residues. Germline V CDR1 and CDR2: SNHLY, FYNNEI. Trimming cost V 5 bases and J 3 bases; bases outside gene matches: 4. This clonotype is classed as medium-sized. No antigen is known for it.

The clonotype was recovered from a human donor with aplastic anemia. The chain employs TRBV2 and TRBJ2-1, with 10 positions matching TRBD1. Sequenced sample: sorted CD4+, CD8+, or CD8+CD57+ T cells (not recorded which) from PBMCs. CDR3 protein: CASSPGQGSYNEQFF. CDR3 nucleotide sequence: TGTGCCAGCAGTCCGGGACAGGGGAGCTACAATGAGCAGTTCTTC. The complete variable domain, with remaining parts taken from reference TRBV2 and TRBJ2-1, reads EPEVTQTPSHQVTQMGQEVILRCVPISNHLYFYWYRQILGQKVEFLVSFYNNEISEKSEIFDDQFSVERPDGSNFTLKIRSTKLEDSAMYFCASSPGQGSYNEQFFGPGTRLTVL.